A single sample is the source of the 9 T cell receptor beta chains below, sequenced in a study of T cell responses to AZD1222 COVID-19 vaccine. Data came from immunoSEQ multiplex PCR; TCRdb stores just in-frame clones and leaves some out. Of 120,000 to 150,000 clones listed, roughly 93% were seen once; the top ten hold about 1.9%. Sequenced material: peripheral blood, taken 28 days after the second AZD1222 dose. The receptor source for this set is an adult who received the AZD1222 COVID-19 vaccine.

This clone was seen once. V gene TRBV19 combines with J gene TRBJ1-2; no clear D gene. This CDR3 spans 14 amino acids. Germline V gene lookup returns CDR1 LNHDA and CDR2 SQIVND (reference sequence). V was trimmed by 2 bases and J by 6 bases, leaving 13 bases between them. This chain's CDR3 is CASSIQRSPNGYTF. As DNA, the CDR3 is TGTGCCAGTAGTATACAAAGGAGCCCTAATGGCTACACCTTC.

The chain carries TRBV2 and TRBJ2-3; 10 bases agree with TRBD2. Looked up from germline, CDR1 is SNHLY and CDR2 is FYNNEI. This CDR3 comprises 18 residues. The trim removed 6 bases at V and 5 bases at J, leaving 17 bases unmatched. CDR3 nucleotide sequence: TGTGCCAGCAGGGAGGGGTTTGCTAGCGGGAGTCCCGTAGATACGCAGTATTTT. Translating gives CASREGFASGSPVDTQYF.

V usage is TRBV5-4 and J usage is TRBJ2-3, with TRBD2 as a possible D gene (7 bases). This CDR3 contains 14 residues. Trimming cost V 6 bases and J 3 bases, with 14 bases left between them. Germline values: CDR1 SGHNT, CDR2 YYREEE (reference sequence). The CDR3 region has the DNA TGTGCCAGCACCACGGGGGGCGGGACAGATACGCAGTATTTT. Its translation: CASTTGGGTDTQYF.

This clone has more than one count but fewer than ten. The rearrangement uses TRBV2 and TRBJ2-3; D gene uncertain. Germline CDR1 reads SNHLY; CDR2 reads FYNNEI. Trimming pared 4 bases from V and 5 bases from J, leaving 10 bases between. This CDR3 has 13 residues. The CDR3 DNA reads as TGTGCCAGCAGTGGTGAAGTAGAAGATACGCAGTATTTT. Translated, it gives CASSGEVEDTQYF.

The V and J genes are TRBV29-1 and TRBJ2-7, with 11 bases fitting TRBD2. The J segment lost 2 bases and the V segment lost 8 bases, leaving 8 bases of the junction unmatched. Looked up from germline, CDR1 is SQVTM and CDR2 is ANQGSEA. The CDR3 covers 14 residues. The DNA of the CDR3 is TGCAGCTATTCTACTAGCGGGGGAGCCTACGAGCAGTACTTC. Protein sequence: CSYSTSGGAYEQYF.

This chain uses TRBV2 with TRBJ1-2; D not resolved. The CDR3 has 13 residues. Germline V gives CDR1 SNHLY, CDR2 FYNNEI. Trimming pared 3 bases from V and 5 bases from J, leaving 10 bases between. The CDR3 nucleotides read TGTGCCAGCAGTGAGTCAGTCTATTATGGCTACACCTTC. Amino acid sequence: CASSESVYYGYTF.

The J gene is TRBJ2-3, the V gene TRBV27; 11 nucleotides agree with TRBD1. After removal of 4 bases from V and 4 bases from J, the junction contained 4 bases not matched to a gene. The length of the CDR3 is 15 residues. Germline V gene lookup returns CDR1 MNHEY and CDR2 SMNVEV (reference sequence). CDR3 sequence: CASSSRTGGPDTQYF. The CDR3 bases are TGTGCCAGCAGTTCCCGGACAGGGGGCCCAGATACGCAGTATTTT.

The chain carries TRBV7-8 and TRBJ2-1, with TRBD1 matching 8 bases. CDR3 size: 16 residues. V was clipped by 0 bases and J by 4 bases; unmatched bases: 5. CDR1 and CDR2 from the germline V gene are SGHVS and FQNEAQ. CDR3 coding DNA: TGTGCCAGCAGCTTAGCTCGGGACAGGTTATACAATGAGCAGTTCTTC. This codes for CASSLARDRLYNEQFF.

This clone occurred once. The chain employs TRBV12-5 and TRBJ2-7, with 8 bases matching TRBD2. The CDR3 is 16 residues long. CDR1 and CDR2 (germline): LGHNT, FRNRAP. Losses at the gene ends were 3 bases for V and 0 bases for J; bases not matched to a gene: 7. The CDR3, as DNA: TGTGCTAGTGGTTTTTATGTCGGGGGGGACTCCTACGAGCAGTACTTC. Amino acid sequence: CASGFYVGGDSYEQYF.